Listed below are T cell receptor beta chains from one sample, sequenced in a study of identical twins. TCRdb reanalysed the 5' RACE reads using MiXCR and keeps one entry per CDR3 protein. The data contain some 500,000 distinct CDR3 sequences, just under 10% of them seen just once; the ten biggest clones take up around 3.2%. The same specimen was also included in a second study, on yellow fever vaccine responses in identical twins.

Input material: PBMCs. These receptors were taken from a woman between 18 and 29 years old in good health. Both conserved end residues are part of each CDR3. A D gene is named only where the DNA matches it firmly. Only part of the rows carry a size: once, few, many, or a class if the clone is expanded.

TRBJ2-1	few	TRBV4-2	.	TGTGCCAGCAGCCAAGATAGGCCTGAGCAGTTCTTC	CASSQDRPEQFF
TRBJ1-1	few	TRBV5-5	TRBD1	TGTGCCAGCAGCTTTGGGACAGGGGAAACTGAAGCTTTCTTT	CASSFGTGETEAFF
TRBJ2-5	few	TRBV20-1	TRBD2	TGCAGTGCTAGAGTCCGATCCACTAGCGGGAGAGAGACCCAGTACTTC	CSARVRSTSGRETQYF
TRBJ1-6	many	TRBV6-1	.	TGTGCCAGCACCTTAGGACAGAGCTCCTATAATTCACCCCTCCACTTT	CASTLGQSSYNSPLHF
TRBJ2-3	few	TRBV15	TRBD2	TGTGCCACCCGAGGCGGGGGTGCAGATACGCAGTATTTT	CATRGGGADTQYF
TRBJ1-1	many	TRBV6-1	TRBD1	TGTGCCAGCACCCTAAAGGGACAGGCGAACACTGAAGCTTTCTTT	CASTLKGQANTEAFF
TRBJ2-3	few	TRBV12-3/TRBV12-4	TRBD1	TGTGCCAGCAGTTCACGGACAGGGAAGTCCGCAGATACGCAGTATTTT	CASSSRTGKSADTQYF
TRBJ1-5	many	TRBV27	.	TGTGCCAGCAGTTTACACTACAGGGCCCGCTATCAGCCCCAGCATTTT	CASSLHYRARYQPQHF
TRBJ2-5	.	TRBV9	.	TGTGCCAGCAGCGTATCCGGGAATCAAGAGACCCAGTACTTC	CASSVSGNQETQYF
TRBJ2-1	many	TRBV5-1	.	TGCGCCAGCAGCCCCAATCCCGGCGGAGGGGGCTACAATGAGCAGTTCTTC	CASSPNPGGGGYNEQFF
TRBJ1-1	few	TRBV24-1	.	TGTGCCACCAGTGAAGCGAAAAGAACTGAAGCTTTCTTT	CATSEAKRTEAFF
TRBJ2-5	.	TRBV6-1	TRBD2	TGTGCCAGCAGTGAAATGGTTGGGAGGGGGACCCAGTACTTC	CASSEMVGRGTQYF
TRBJ1-2	many	TRBV29-1	.	TGCAGCGTTGGGGATCTGAACTATGGCTACACCTTC	CSVGDLNYGYTF
TRBJ2-1	many	TRBV12-3/TRBV12-4	TRBD1	TGTGCCAGCAGTGGACAGGGGAGAGGCAATGAGCAGTTCTTC	CASSGQGRGNEQFF
TRBJ2-7	.	TRBV7-2	TRBD2	TGTGCCAGCAGACCCGAGGCTAGCGGACCCTACGAGCAGTACTTC	CASRPEASGPYEQYF
TRBJ2-7	many	TRBV20-1	TRBD1	TGCAGTGCTAGAGATGGGACAGGGGGCTTAATCTACGAGCAGTACTTC	CSARDGTGGLIYEQYF
TRBJ2-1	.	TRBV5-5	TRBD2	TGTGCCAGCAGGCGAACCGGGACTAGCTCCTACAATGAGCAGTTCTTC	CASRRTGTSSYNEQFF
TRBJ2-6	.	TRBV12-3/TRBV12-4	.	TGTGCCAGCAGGGCAGAAGGGGGGGCCAACGTCCTGACTTTC	CASRAEGGANVLTF
TRBJ1-5	few	TRBV3-1	TRBD1	TGTGCCAGCGGGGGGACAGGGCGGGATCAGCCCCAGCATTTT	CASGGTGRDQPQHF
TRBJ1-5	few	TRBV10-3	.	TGTGCCATCAGTGAGTCGGCAGGGTTCTTTGGCAATCAGCCCCAGCATTTT	CAISESAGFFGNQPQHF
TRBJ2-7	many	TRBV5-1	.	TGCGCCAGCAGCTTGGCCCCGGCGGGTGCCTACGAGCAGTACTTC	CASSLAPAGAYEQYF
TRBJ2-3	few	TRBV27	TRBD2	TGTGCCAGCATCGCTAGCGGGAGGGCCGCAGATACGCAGTATTTT	CASIASGRAADTQYF
TRBJ2-7	many	TRBV5-1	.	TGCGCCAGCAGCGCACTACAGGGTAATTACGAGCAGTACTTC	CASSALQGNYEQYF
TRBJ2-7	.	TRBV3-1	.	TGTGCCAGCAGCACGCACTCGGGCCAGCGACTGTACGAGCAGTACTTC	CASSTHSGQRLYEQYF
TRBJ1-5	many	TRBV12-3/TRBV12-4	.	TGTGCCAGCAGTTTTTGGCGGGGCGGGAAGGGCAATCAGCCCCAGCATTTT	CASSFWRGGKGNQPQHF
TRBJ2-7	many	TRBV29-1	TRBD1	TGCAGCGTTGGTGTGGCAGGGGGCGAGCAGTACTTC	CSVGVAGGEQYF
TRBJ2-1	many	TRBV11-2	TRBD2	TGTGCCAGCAGCTTCGGACTAGCTCAAAACAATGAGCAGTTCTTC	CASSFGLAQNNEQFF
TRBJ1-1	many	TRBV27	.	TGTGCCAGCAGTTTGGGCGTTGGGGGGAGAACCGAAGCTTTCTTT	CASSLGVGGRTEAFF
TRBJ2-3	.	TRBV20-1	TRBD2	TGCAGTGCCTTCTGGGTCAGCGGGGGGCTCAACGCGCAGTATTTT	CSAFWVSGGLNAQYF
TRBJ2-7	few	TRBV6-1	.	TGTGCCAGCAGTGGCGGCGGGACAATCAGCTACGAGCAGTACTTC	CASSGGGTISYEQYF
TRBJ2-5	many	TRBV7-9	.	TGTGCCAGCAGCCGGGACTCCAGTGAGACCCAGTACTTC	CASSRDSSETQYF
TRBJ1-2	many	TRBV12-3/TRBV12-4	.	TGTGCCAGCAGTTCCCGCCTTGAGGCGGACTATGGCTACACCTTC	CASSSRLEADYGYTF
TRBJ2-2	few	TRBV4-3	.	TGCGCCAGCAGTACTCCGGGGCCCGGGGAGCTGTTTTTT	CASSTPGPGELFF
TRBJ2-3	.	TRBV3-1	TRBD2	TGTGCCAGCAGCCAAGCCCAGCGACTAGCGGTTACAGATACGCAGTATTTT	CASSQAQRLAVTDTQYF
TRBJ2-3	few	TRBV12-3/TRBV12-4	.	TGTGCCAGCGGGACAAGGACAGATACGCAGTATTTT	CASGTRTDTQYF
TRBJ2-1	.	TRBV18	.	TGTGCCAGCTCACCACCGAACGGGAGAGAGAGAAGTGAGCAGTTCTTC	CASSPPNGRERSEQFF
TRBJ1-4	.	TRBV29-1	.	TGCAGCGTTGCCCAAATGGGTCGGACTAATGAAAAACTGTTTTTT	CSVAQMGRTNEKLFF
TRBJ2-3	.	TRBV27	.	TGTGCCAGCAGTTTATGGGGCCCCCCTAGCACAGATACGCAGTATTTT	CASSLWGPPSTDTQYF
TRBJ2-1	few	TRBV11-1	TRBD2	TGTGCCAGCAGCCCCCTTCGGGCTAGCGGGAGCTCCTACAATGAGCAGTTCTTC	CASSPLRASGSSYNEQFF
TRBJ2-1	few	TRBV10-1	.	TGCGCCAGCAGTGATCCGGGGGCTTCATACAATGAGCAGTTCTTC	CASSDPGASYNEQFF
TRBJ2-3	.	TRBV12-3/TRBV12-4	.	TGTGCCAGCAGTCAGGGGCCTTACACAGATACGCAGTATTTT	CASSQGPYTDTQYF
TRBJ2-2	few	TRBV5-1	.	TGCGCCAGCACCCCCTACGGTAGGGGGGACACCGGGGAGCTGTTTTTT	CASTPYGRGDTGELFF
TRBJ2-3	few	TRBV20-1	.	TGCAGTGCTAGTCTTTATGATACGCAGTATTTT	CSASLYDTQYF
TRBJ1-2	many	TRBV6-2/TRBV6-3	.	TGTGCCAGCACCGGAGAGACGGCGCTTTATGGCTACACCTTC	CASTGETALYGYTF
TRBJ2-7	many	TRBV27	TRBD1	TGTGCCAGCGCTACTCCCCAGACAGGGTGGTACGAGCAGTACTTC	CASATPQTGWYEQYF
TRBJ1-5	many	TRBV20-1	.	TGCAGTGCTAGAGATAGCCACAATCAGCCCCAGCATTTT	CSARDSHNQPQHF
TRBJ2-5	.	TRBV29-1	TRBD1	TGCAGCGTTGGGGGGGACAGGGGACCCGTGGAGACCCAGTACTTC	CSVGGDRGPVETQYF
TRBJ2-1	few	TRBV28	.	TGTGCCAGCAGCCCAACCCTGGCGGGGCAAAACAATGAGCAGTTCTTC	CASSPTLAGQNNEQFF
TRBJ2-3	many	TRBV24-1	TRBD2	TGTGCCACCAGTGACCTCACTAGCGGTAGCACAGATACGCAGTATTTT	CATSDLTSGSTDTQYF
TRBJ2-2	.	TRBV18	TRBD2	TGTGCCAGCCCATGGGCTAGCGGGAGCCCGAACACCGGGGAGCTGTTTTTT	CASPWASGSPNTGELFF
TRBJ2-7	.	TRBV6-5	.	TGTGTCAGCAGTTATTCACCGACTCGCGAGCAGTACTTC	CVSSYSPTREQYF
TRBJ2-3	few	TRBV4-1	.	TGCGCCAGCAGCCAAGATTGGCCTATTGACCCTCCACAGTATTTT	CASSQDWPIDPPQYF
TRBJ2-1	few	TRBV6-5	TRBD2	TGTGCCAGCAGTTTAGATTCGACTAGCGGGTACAATGAGCAGTTCTTC	CASSLDSTSGYNEQFF
TRBJ2-7	.	TRBV12-3/TRBV12-4	.	TGTGCCAGCAGCCCCGGCGACAGGTTTCCTTCCTACGAGCAGTACTTC	CASSPGDRFPSYEQYF
TRBJ2-7	.	TRBV29-1	.	TGCAGCGTTGGCCAGTCCCGGGACATTGAGCAGTACTTC	CSVGQSRDIEQYF
TRBJ1-4	.	TRBV7-9	.	TGTGCCAGCAGCTCCACAGGCGCCCCGAATGAAAAACTGTTTTTT	CASSSTGAPNEKLFF
TRBJ2-5	.	TRBV19	.	TGTGCCAGTAGTATAGATGGCAGGCCCCAAGAGACCCAGTACTTC	CASSIDGRPQETQYF
TRBJ1-2	few	TRBV12-3/TRBV12-4	.	TGTGCCAGCAGTTTAGCGCAGGGCTGGGATGGCTACACCTTC	CASSLAQGWDGYTF
TRBJ1-1	few	TRBV27	.	TGTGCCAGCAGTTTGAGGGGAGGAGGCGGTGAAGCTTTCTTT	CASSLRGGGGEAFF
TRBJ2-3	.	TRBV6-5	TRBD1	TGTGCCAGCAGTTACTGGGGGACAGGGACGAGCACAGATACGCAGTATTTT	CASSYWGTGTSTDTQYF